The rows below give T cell receptor beta chains drawn from one sample of a study of OX40 agonist ivuxolimab in advanced cancers. TCRdb keeps only in-frame clones here, not all; method: immunoSEQ multiplex PCR. The table has about 45,000 clones, around 89% seen once. Sequencing was performed on CD4+ or CD8+ T cells sorted from blood, taken in a trial of the OX40 agonist ivuxolimab. The source of these receptors is an adult with an advanced solid tumor such as melanoma, head and neck, liver or kidney cancer. Each CDR3 is given with its conserved first and last residue.

j_gene,v_gene,CDR3aa
TRBJ2-7,TRBV10-3,CAISVYRELGGYEQYF
TRBJ1-2,TRBV11-2,CASSFGSGAGYGYTF
TRBJ1-2,TRBV5-1,CASSESSGQTNYGYTF
TRBJ2-7,TRBV27,CASRPREGGGYEQYF
TRBJ1-2,TRBV5-1,CASSLAGGGGLGYTF
TRBJ2-3,TRBV5-5,CASSFGTSGSLQDTQYF
TRBJ1-5,TRBV7-8,CASSLVFEGRYNQPQHF
TRBJ1-6,TRBV11-1,CASSLEGNGPRSPLHF
TRBJ2-7,TRBV7-2,CASRVRADYGQYF
TRBJ2-5,TRBV7-9,CASSPLGGRETQYF
TRBJ2-7,TRBV10-3,CAISPGVEQYF
TRBJ1-1,TRBV7-2,CASSDPQGLVAEAFF
TRBJ2-7,TRBV27,CASSPSSGGLYYEQYF
TRBJ2-7,TRBV5-1,CASSLAQGQLYEQYF
TRBJ2-3,TRBV4-1,CASSQGPTDTQYF
TRBJ2-1,TRBV7-6,CASSLYASGTSVHNEQFF
TRBJ1-4,TRBV7-9,CASSFSGFRITNEKLFF
TRBJ2-7,TRBV19,CASSLLIFYEQYF
TRBJ2-2,TRBV5-1,CASSAGTPSGGASGELFF
TRBJ1-1,TRBV7-9,CASIPRVVSHTEAFF
TRBJ2-5,TRBV2,CASSSRSIRQETQYF
TRBJ2-4,TRBV6-6,CASSYSVLADNIQYF
TRBJ2-1,TRBV14,CASSRAGTGYEQFF
TRBJ2-2,TRBV4-1,CASSQDLADFYTGELFF
TRBJ2-1,TRBV7-9,CASSSSEASSYNEQFF
TRBJ1-5,TRBV27,CASSLLGNQPQHF
TRBJ2-7,TRBV21-1,CASSHSGRVSYEQYF
TRBJ2-7,TRBV19,CASSIDLRLLPYEQYF
TRBJ2-4,TRBV27,CASSFIGTGRNIQYF
TRBJ1-3,TRBV6-5,CASSSNRGSRRNTIYF
TRBJ1-2,TRBV28,CASSLGQGGYGYTF
.,TRBV18,CASSPQRTSGSHYRYYEQYF